Listed below are T cell receptor beta chains from one sample, sequenced in a study of blood T cell repertoires in COVID-19. The table came from immunoSEQ multiplex PCR; TCRdb's copy has only in-frame clones and leaves some out. The data contain 85,000 to 95,000 clones, approximately 91% of them seen just once; the ten biggest clones take up over 5%. Sequencing was carried out using peripheral blood. Every receptor here comes from a man aged 60-69 years with COVID-19, enrolled during active disease. Each CDR3 is given without its conserved first and last residue. The D gene is left open where the match is weak.

d_gene: TRBD2
v_gene: TRBV5-4
CDR3aa: ASSSSGRVEFYEQF

d_gene: .
v_gene: TRBV30
CDR3aa: AWSGSVPGELF

d_gene: .
v_gene: TRBV19
CDR3aa: ASSPGRTDNEQF

d_gene: TRBD2
v_gene: TRBV5-1
CDR3aa: ASSIGTSGRSSYEQY

d_gene: TRBD2
v_gene: TRBV13
CDR3aa: ASSLAGGRRAYNEQF

d_gene: .
v_gene: TRBV20-1
CDR3aa: SARGGETQY

d_gene: .
v_gene: TRBV7-7
CDR3aa: ASSLAGQMETQY

d_gene: TRBD2
v_gene: TRBV5-1
CDR3aa: ASSRGDGYNEQF

d_gene: .
v_gene: TRBV18
CDR3aa: ASSPARPHLSNTGELF

d_gene: .
v_gene: TRBV24-1
CDR3aa: ATSRGTPPYEQY

d_gene: .
v_gene: TRBV27
CDR3aa: ASSLVPGAFSGANVLT

d_gene: .
v_gene: TRBV10-3
CDR3aa: ASKDRPYEQY

d_gene: TRBD2
v_gene: TRBV18
CDR3aa: ASSPLASGITYNEQF

d_gene: .
v_gene: TRBV23-1
CDR3aa: ASSSGKLGAF

d_gene: .
v_gene: TRBV24-1
CDR3aa: ATSDSDGLTVGEQF

d_gene: TRBD1
v_gene: TRBV2
CDR3aa: ASSEPTGAPEAF

d_gene: TRBD2
v_gene: TRBV5-8
CDR3aa: ASSLLGVAGGTDTQY

d_gene: .
v_gene: TRBV11-1
CDR3aa: ASSPRLQRSNNEQF

d_gene: .
v_gene: TRBV4-1
CDR3aa: ASSLPGVGNTEAF

d_gene: .
v_gene: TRBV7-2
CDR3aa: ASSLQGYEQY

d_gene: .
v_gene: TRBV2
CDR3aa: ASSELPGETQY

d_gene: TRBD1
v_gene: TRBV18
CDR3aa: ASSPDRHTDTQY

d_gene: TRBD1
v_gene: TRBV27
CDR3aa: ASADPRDSDNEKLF

d_gene: .
v_gene: TRBV18
CDR3aa: ASSPQGGNYGYT

d_gene: .
v_gene: TRBV28
CDR3aa: ASSPAYEQY

d_gene: .
v_gene: TRBV2
CDR3aa: ASRASYGYT

d_gene: .
v_gene: TRBV18
CDR3aa: ASSQPGAGIYNEQF

d_gene: TRBD1
v_gene: TRBV24-1
CDR3aa: ATSSTGDSYT

d_gene: TRBD2
v_gene: TRBV18
CDR3aa: ASSGNLAATDTQY

d_gene: TRBD1
v_gene: TRBV5-1
CDR3aa: ASSLEGGEGTQY

d_gene: TRBD2
v_gene: TRBV2
CDR3aa: ASRGVAGPTGELF

d_gene: TRBD1
v_gene: TRBV7-9
CDR3aa: ASSPTEDRGNYGYT

d_gene: .
v_gene: TRBV5-4
CDR3aa: ASSYYLGSGGEQY

d_gene: .
v_gene: TRBV7-9
CDR3aa: ASSTHRDEQF

d_gene: TRBD1
v_gene: TRBV7-9
CDR3aa: ASSLEPGGAGYGYT

d_gene: TRBD2
v_gene: TRBV19
CDR3aa: ASSMGLAVHEQF

d_gene: .
v_gene: TRBV19
CDR3aa: ASSTDLYQGDGYT

d_gene: .
v_gene: TRBV10-3
CDR3aa: AISEYQGGNSPLH

d_gene: TRBD1
v_gene: TRBV24-1
CDR3aa: ATSDRDRGFGEKLF

d_gene: TRBD1
v_gene: TRBV6-5
CDR3aa: ASSSGQGTYNEQF

d_gene: .
v_gene: TRBV3-1/TRBV3-2
CDR3aa: ASSQALSSYEQY

d_gene: .
v_gene: TRBV13
CDR3aa: ASSLSSGGYT